The 23 T cell receptor beta chains below were found in one sample sequenced in a study. The sorted Tregs were CD4+CD25+CD127-/low cells. TCRdb reanalysed the 5' RACE reads using MiXCR and keeps one entry per CDR3 protein. The repertoire has 32,000 or so distinct CDR3 sequences, more than 20% of them found once; the top ten carry about 2%. Sequencing input: tumor-infiltrating Tregs sorted from the breast tumor. The receptor set was obtained from a female donor with breast cancer.

This clonotype was seen a few times. Without the conserved terminal phenylalanine or tryptophan, this CDR3 likely stems from a read error. V is TRBV20-1 and J is TRBJ1-1; D gene uncertain. CDR3 length: 14 residues. The V end lost 0 bases, the J end lost 4 bases, and 12 bases lay between the germline ends. CDR1 is DFQATT and CDR2 is SNEGSKA in the germline V gene (reference sequence). The CDR3 region has the DNA TGCAGTGCTAGAGATCTAGGGTCGGGCACTGAAGCTTTCATT. Amino acid sequence: CSARDLGSGTEAFI.

The rearrangement links TRBV20-1 to TRBJ2-7; the D is unclear. There are 11 residues in the CDR3. Germline CDR1 is DFQATT and CDR2 is SNEGSKA (reference sequence). The ends were cut back, 5 bases at V and 3 bases at J, with 8 bases in the middle. The CDR3 loop is CSAPIVYEQYF. CDR3 DNA: TGCAGTGCTCCAATAGTCTACGAGCAGTACTTC.

Concerning this clonotype: A read error may explain this, as a much larger clone is one base away. V gene TRBV15 combines with J gene TRBJ2-3; D gene uncertain. This CDR3 is built from 15 residues. V dropped 5 bases and J dropped 1 base, with 13 bases sitting between them. Germline V gene data show CDR1 as LNHNV and CDR2 as YYDKDF (reference sequence). The CDR3 reads CATSGARGGTDTQYF. DNA for the CDR3: TGTGCCACCAGCGGAGCGCGAGGTGGCACAGATACGCAGTATTTT.

This clonotype ranks as medium-sized. V is TRBV20-1 and J is TRBJ2-7; D not certain. Trimming removed 0 bases from V and 12 bases from J, with 12 bases in between. Germline CDR1 DFQATT, CDR2 SNEGSKA (reference sequence). The CDR3 extends over 11 amino acids. CDR3 amino acids: CSARETCYRYF. For the CDR3, the DNA is TGCAGTGCTAGAGAGACCTGCTATAGGTACTTC.

This clonotype was counted many times. The V call is TRBV18, the J call TRBJ2-1, with 7 bases aligning to TRBD1. Trimming removed 0 bases from V and 1 base from J; junction bases left unmatched: 6. The CDR3 contains 17 residues. Germline V gene data show CDR1 as KGHSH and CDR2 as LQKENI. This CDR3 is CASSPPIGQESYNEQFF. CDR3 nucleotide sequence: TGTGCCAGCTCACCACCGATAGGACAGGAGTCCTACAATGAGCAGTTCTTC.

This clonotype was observed a few times. This may stem from a read error, because a much larger clone lies one nucleotide away. The V call is TRBV4-1, the J call TRBJ1-5; 7 nucleotides line up with TRBD1. The CDR3 has 14 amino acids. CDR1 is MGHRA and CDR2 is YSYEKL in the germline V gene. Written as DNA, the CDR3 is TGCGCCAGCAGCCAGGGACAGAGCAATCAGACCCAGCATTTT. It codes for CASSQGQSNQTQHF.

This clonotype was seen ten or more times. The rearrangement joins TRBV2 to TRBJ1-2; D gene uncertain. Looked up from germline, CDR1 is SNHLY and CDR2 is FYNNEI. CDR3 size: 14 residues. V shed 4 bases and J shed 0 bases, with 9 bases lying between them. The CDR3 coding sequence is TGTGCCAGCAGTGGGCGAGCTCCTAACTATGGCTACACCTTC. Residues: CASSGRAPNYGYTF.

This clonotype was found many times. The rearrangement joins TRBV12-3 or TRBV12-4 to TRBJ2-7; TRBD1 might be the D (5 bases). The CDR3 has 13 amino acids. V lost 6 bases to trimming and J lost 3 bases, with 12 bases between them. In nucleotides, the CDR3 is TGTGCCAGCAGGGACACCTACCTCTACGAGCAGTACTTC. Residues: CASRDTYLYEQYF.

This clonotype has a count of ten or more. CDR3 DNA sequence: TGTGCCACCAGTGACTCCGGGACAGGGGGGTCAGATACGCAGTATTTT. Translation gives CATSDSGTGGSDTQYF. The rearrangement joins TRBV24-1 to TRBJ2-3, with 11 bases matching TRBD1. This CDR3 contains 16 residues. From germline, CDR1 is KGHDR and CDR2 SFDVKD. V dropped 4 bases and J dropped 4; count of bases not matched to a gene: 6.

This clonotype was detected ten times or more. This chain joins TRBV7-9 and TRBJ1-6; D call uncertain. This CDR3 comprises 16 residues. Trimming took off 2 bases at V and 3 bases at J, with 11 bases between the two ends. From germline, CDR1 is SEHNR and CDR2 FQNEAQ (reference sequence). CDR3 region: CASSLSTAIYNSPLHF. CDR3 coding DNA: TGTGCCAGCAGCTTATCAACGGCTATCTATAATTCACCCCTCCACTTT.

This clonotype was recorded many times. This chain connects TRBV4-2 to TRBJ2-1; no reliable D call. Trimming stripped 0 bases from V and 8 bases from J, with 5 bases between. The CDR3 has 12 residues. Per germline, CDR1 LGHNA and CDR2 YNFKEQ. CDR3 DNA: TGTGCCAGCAGCCAAGATAGCTATGAGCAGTTCTTC. It yields the protein CASSQDSYEQFF.

This clonotype was observed a handful of times. CDR3 region: CASRPTQGSNTEAFF. The CDR3 nucleotides are TGTGCCAGCAGGCCCACTCAGGGGTCGAACACTGAAGCTTTCTTT. The V and J genes are TRBV6-6 and TRBJ1-1, with D perhaps matching TRBD1 (6 bases). Trimming stripped 6 bases from V and 1 base from J, with 15 bases between. Per germline, CDR1 MNHNY and CDR2 SVGAGI (reference sequence). The CDR3 extends over 15 amino acids.

This clonotype was recorded at least ten times. The chain has TRBV19 and TRBJ1-5, with TRBD1 as a possible D gene (5 bases). The V gene lost 5 bases and the J gene lost 5 bases, with 13 bases spanning the gap. This CDR3 has 14 residues. Germline-derived CDR1 and CDR2 are LNHDA and SQIVND (reference sequence). The CDR3 region has the DNA TGTGCCAGTAGTGCCGCAGGGCGGGATCAGCCCCAGCATTTT. Translated, it gives CASSAAGRDQPQHF.

Judged by abundance, this clonotype is medium-sized. The chain links TRBV5-1 to TRBJ2-1; TRBD2 might be the D (7 bases). Trimming took off 0 bases at V and 9 bases at J, with 16 bases between the two ends. Germline loops: CDR1 SGHRS, CDR2 YFSETQ. The CDR3 runs to 15 residues. CDR3 in DNA: TGCGCCAGCAGCTTGGTGGAGGGAGGGGGGAGTGAGCAGTTCTTC. Its translation: CASSLVEGGGSEQFF. The whole variable domain, remainder taken from reference TRBV5-1 and TRBJ2-1, is KAGVTQTPRYLIKTRGQQVTLSCSPISGHRSVSWYQQTPGQGLQFLFEYFSETQRNKGNFPGRFSGRQFSNSRSEMNVSTLELGDSALYLCASSLVEGGGSEQFFGPGTRLTVL.

This clonotype was seen repeatedly, ten times or more. The chain has TRBV24-1 and TRBJ1-1, with a possible D match to TRBD1 (5 bases). This CDR3 comprises 10 residues. Germline V gene sequence: CDR1 KGHDR, CDR2 SFDVKD. CDR3 nucleotides: TGTGTCCAGCGGGGCCCTGAAGCTTTCTTT. It translates to CVQRGPEAFF.

As concerns this clonotype: One end of the junction is discordant with germline, which a read error may explain. V and J are TRBV12-3 or TRBV12-4 and TRBJ2-1; TRBD1 matches 8 bases. The CDR3 has 14 residues. Here the CDR3 reads CASSLQGAHNGQFF. Written as DNA, the CDR3 is TGTGCCAGCAGCCTGCAGGGGGCCCACAATGGGCAGTTCTTC.

The sample holds a few counts of this clonotype. This rearrangement joins TRBV5-1 to TRBJ2-1, with 7 bases that match TRBD2. The V segment lost 4 bases and the J segment 0 bases; nucleotides outside the gene matches: 10. Germline V gene sequence: CDR1 SGHRS, CDR2 YFSETQ. This CDR3 is 17 amino acids long. Here the CDR3 DNA reads TGCGCCAGCAGCGGAGGGGTCGGCGGGAGCTCCTACAATGAGCAGTTCTTC. Amino acid sequence: CASSGGVGGSSYNEQFF.

To note about this clonotype: A single base separates this from a much larger clone, so it may be a read error. This chain uses TRBV29-1 with TRBJ1-1; 7 positions match TRBD1. V dropped 6 bases and J dropped 7; count of bases not matched to a gene: 11. CDR1 and CDR2 from the germline V gene are SQVTM and ANQGSEA. This CDR3 has 13 residues. CDR3 in amino acids: CSVRGQANNEAFF. The DNA for the CDR3 is TGCAGCGTCCGAGGACAGGCAAATAATGAAGCTTTCTTT.

This clonotype is termed medium-sized. The rearrangement joins TRBV7-3 to TRBJ2-7; 7 bases line up with TRBD2. The germline gives CDR1 SGHTA, CDR2 FQGTGA. V shed 2 bases and J 2 bases; nucleotides not matched to a gene: 6. CDR3 length: 15 residues. CDR3 protein: CASSLLAEGPYEQYF. In DNA form, the CDR3 reads TGTGCCAGCAGCTTACTAGCGGAGGGGCCCTACGAGCAGTACTTC.

Turning to this clonotype: A much larger clone differs by one base, so this may be a read error. The rearrangement joins TRBV30 to TRBJ1-5; TRBD1 aligns across 7 bases. CDR1 is GTSNPN and CDR2 is SVGIG in the germline V gene (reference sequence). The CDR3 has 14 amino acids. The CDR3 DNA is TGTGCCAGGAGTCTCGGGACAGGCAATCAGCCCCAGCATTTT. Its protein product is CARSLGTGNQPQHF.

The V gene is TRBV4-2, the J gene TRBJ2-1; D is ambiguous. This CDR3 comprises 14 residues. Germline-derived CDR1 and CDR2 are LGHNA and YNFKEQ. V was pared by 1 base and J by 6 bases, with 10 bases between. CDR3 sequence: CASSQGVRVNEQFF. CDR3 DNA sequence: TGTGCCAGCAGCCAAGGGGTACGCGTCAATGAGCAGTTCTTC.

As for this clonotype: Without the conserved terminal phenylalanine or tryptophan, this CDR3 likely stems from a read error. J is TRBJ1-1 and V is TRBV6-5; 7 nucleotides match TRBD1. V gave up 5 bases and J gave up 0 bases; unmatched junction bases: 3. CDR1 and CDR2 (germline): MNHEY, SVGAGI. The CDR3 loop spans 14 amino acids. Here the CDR3 DNA reads TGTGCCAGCAGTCGGGGACAGATGAACACTGAAGCTTTCCTT. This gives the protein CASSRGQMNTEAFL.

This clonotype was observed many times. The rearrangement links TRBV3-1 to TRBJ2-1; D call uncertain. V was shortened by 1 base and J by 9 bases, with 16 bases between the two germline ends. The CDR3 runs to 15 residues. The germline gives CDR1 LGHDT, CDR2 YNNKEL (reference sequence). The CDR3 sequence is CASSQGRPARTEQFF. CDR3 bases: TGTGCCAGCAGCCAAGGAAGGCCCGCGCGCACTGAGCAGTTCTTC.